The source of this T cell receptor (beta chain) is a study of T cell responses to AZD1222 COVID-19 vaccine (dated by TCRdb to the early 2020s). Turning to the overall study: A total of about 250 trial participants underwent TCR sequencing, of whom around 210 had received two doses of AZD1222 and about 26 had received two doses of the MenACWY control vaccine. Trial participants were enrolled into age subgroups of 18-55, 56-69 and 70-plus years, which contained about 150, 27 and 61 TCR-sequenced participants, respectively.

Note on this clone: Its antigen target is currently unknown. It has no much larger one-base neighbor in the sample; base qualities were not kept.

CDR1 and CDR2 (LNHDA, SQIVND) derive from the germline V gene (reference sequence). The CDR3 covers 13 residues, taking in both the cysteine and the phenylalanine. The CDR3 DNA has 39 bases and is translated from base 1. The junction carries 9 bases between V and J, which are trimmed by 3 bases and 3 bases respectively. The time point label on this specimen signifies: about 28 days (+/-7) after the second vaccine dose. In light of the paper, this sample's treatment or condition label describes: meningococcal conjugate vaccine given as trial control. Vaccinee samples came from UK trials COV001 and COV002, including a single-blind randomized controlled phase 2/3 trial of AZD1222 (ChAdOx1 nCoV-19) in healthy adults. For TCRbeta chain sequencing, PBMC samples from trial participants were taken at day 0 and at day 28 after the second dose. The CDR3 regions of human TCRbeta chains were analyzed by immunosequencing. As for the authors' bioinformatics: Repertoire TCRs were checked for matches against a reference library of SARS-CoV-2-specific TCRs that had been generated using the MIRA antigen-specificity platform. Breadth was defined as the fraction of unique TCRs that were SARS-CoV-2-associated, and depth was defined as the fraction of total T cells that were SARS-CoV-2-associated. Using the MIRA data, each spike-specific TCR was assigned both to the spike region to which the TCR was reactive and to a CD4 or CD8 class. Log10-transformed breadth and depth values were compared by one-way ANOVA with Sidak's multiple comparisons tests. TCRdb retrieved this table from immuneACCESS and kept in-frame rearrangements only. Not all clones are present; in checked studies, unresolved V genes account for under half, and no reason is known for the remainder. Clone size and V and J calls were adopted from that table, with D and trimming inferred from the DNA. This sample lists some 80,000 clones; approximately 88% were detected once. More than 8.5% of the sample goes to the ten largest clones.

Study-level results and caveats: Conclusions about previously exposed vaccinees were limited because only six or seven AZD1222 recipients were SARS-CoV-2 seropositive at baseline. After two AZD1222 doses, spike-specific TCR breadth and depth were significantly higher than at day 0 and than in MenACWY recipients. In the small 56-69-year group, the increase in depth fell short of significance, most likely because of low power. Most participants were white British and females outnumbered males, and the authors suggested that clonal diversity may have been underestimated. Nearly half of unique spike-specific TCRs reportedly recognized epitopes outside regions mutated in the B.1.351 and B.1.1.7 variants. Vaccine-associated CD4 TCRs spanned the whole spike protein, with dominant responses in regions 160-218 and 743-854. No day 14 peak-response samples were available, so repertoires were characterized only after the peak T cell response.

The sample was peripheral blood, taken 28 days after the second dose of the MenACWY control vaccine. This sequence uses TRBV19 and TRBJ2-7; the D gene is not confidently resolved. The origin of this receptor is an adult who received the MenACWY meningococcal vaccine as a control. CDR3 reads: CASSIKGGYEQYF. The DNA sequence is given as TGTGCCAGTAGTATTAAAGGCGGCTACGAGCAGTACTTC.